This TCR beta chain was retrieved from a study of T cells in Graves' hyperthyroidism and ophthalmopathy. This clonotype was observed many times. Out of 10 ml of fresh peripheral blood came the PBMCs. This CDR3 is 13 amino acids long. Per germline, CDR1 DFQATT and CDR2 SNEGSKA (reference sequence). Trimming cost V 2 bases and J 8 bases, with 13 bases left between them. The TCR beta CDR3 regions underwent amplification using RNA transcripts as the source. The study used the HTBI primer set for a first-round RT-PCR of the TCR CDR3. From the multiplex PCR reads, TCRdb called clonotypes with MiXCR, one entry per CDR3 protein. In the table there are around 600,000 distinct CDR3 sequences, 13% to 15% of which are singletons.

The source is a woman in her forties or fifties with Graves' ophthalmopathy. The sequencing sample was made of blood. This sequence joins TRBV20-1 and TRBJ1-5; no clear D gene. In nucleotides, the CDR3 is TGCAGTGCTAGACGGACCGCGAGCGAGCCCCAGCATTTT. Translation gives CSARRTASEPQHF.